The present TCR beta chain was sequenced within a study of graft-versus-host responses after intestinal transplantation. Study overall: Transplant types were multivisceral, liver-intestinal, or isolated intestinal. Study-wide results and limits: Recipient marrow held GvH clones, some first seen in ileum or blood. Early after transplant, HvG declines were associated with peak levels of circulating GvH clones.

In regard to this clone: Antigen unknown.

The CDR3 has 15 amino acids. The J segment lost 4 bases and the V segment lost 5 bases, leaving 7 bases of the junction unmatched. The germline gives CDR1 MDHEN, CDR2 SYDVKM. The method was immunoSEQ multiplex PCR; TCRdb's version includes in-frame clones alone and lacks a portion of them. The sample records 45,000 or so clones, around 90% being singletons. The chain couples TRBV28 to TRBJ2-7; 11 nucleotides line up with TRBD1. This specimen consisted of PBMCs, obtained 524 days after transplant. This sequence originates from a human patient who received an intestinal transplant, so some T cells may come from the graft donor. CDR3 coding DNA: TGTGCCAGCAGTCAAGGGACAGGGGGATCTTACGAGCAGTACTTC. As protein: CASSQGTGGSYEQYF.